Sequencing of this T cell receptor (beta chain) was carried out in a study of cytomegalovirus exposure and HLA in healthy donors. Study-wide points: Analyzed later, most CMV-associated TCR beta chains appeared HLA-restricted.

The primer mix had 60 Vbeta and 13 Jbeta primers. The table came from immunoSEQ multiplex PCR; TCRdb's copy has only in-frame clones and leaves some out. Found here are 150,000 to 180,000 clones, approximately 80% of them singletons; the top ten hold 4%. When sampled, the donors appeared nominally healthy, though they likely had unrecorded immune exposures. With respect to this clone: What it binds is unknown.

This CDR3 has 14 residues. Trimming pared 5 bases from V and 3 bases from J, leaving 13 bases between. Per germline, CDR1 MNHEY and CDR2 SMNVEV (reference sequence). The clonotype originates from a middle-aged woman in good health and CMV-seronegative. The rearrangement joins TRBV27 to TRBJ1-2; maybe TRBD1 (6 bases). Sequenced: PBMCs. In DNA form, the CDR3 reads TGTGCCAGCAGTCTAACAGGGAGTTACTATGGCTACACCTTC. This codes for CASSLTGSYYGYTF.